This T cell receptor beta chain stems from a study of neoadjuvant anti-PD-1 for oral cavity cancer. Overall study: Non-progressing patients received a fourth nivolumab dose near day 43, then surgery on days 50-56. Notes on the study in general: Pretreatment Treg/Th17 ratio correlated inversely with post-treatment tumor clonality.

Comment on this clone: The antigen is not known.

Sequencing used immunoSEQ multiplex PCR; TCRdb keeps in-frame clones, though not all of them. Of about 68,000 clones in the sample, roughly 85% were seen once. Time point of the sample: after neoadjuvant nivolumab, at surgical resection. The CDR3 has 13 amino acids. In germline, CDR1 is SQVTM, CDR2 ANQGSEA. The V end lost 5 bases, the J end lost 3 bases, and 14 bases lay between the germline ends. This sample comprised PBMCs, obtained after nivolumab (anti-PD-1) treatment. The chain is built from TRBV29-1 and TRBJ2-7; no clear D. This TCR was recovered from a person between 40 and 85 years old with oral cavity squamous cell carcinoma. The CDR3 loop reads CSVYLKTDYEQYF. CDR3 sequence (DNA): TGCAGCGTTTATTTAAAAACCGACTACGAGCAGTACTTC.